This TCR beta chain was sequenced in a study of T cells in Graves' hyperthyroidism and ophthalmopathy. Study-wide points: Ophthalmopathy was told apart from stable hyperthyroidism by a 13 V-J model.

Amplification of TCR beta CDR3 regions used RNA as the template. HTBI primers were employed in a first-round RT-PCR of the TCR CDR3. Each CDR3 protein is one row after TCRdb ran MiXCR on the multiplex PCR reads. The repertoire consists of hundreds of thousands of distinct CDR3 sequences, with 35% to 45% occurring once and the leading ten covering 7% to 10%. This CDR3 is 16 amino acids long. CDR1 SSHAT and CDR2 FNYEAQ come from the germline V gene (reference sequence). About this clonotype itself: What it binds is unknown. A much larger clone differs by one base, so this may be a read error.

This sequence was found in a man younger than 35 with Graves' hyperthyroidism. The sequenced material came from blood. This sequence joins TRBV7-7 and TRBJ2-5; D not certain. CDR3: CASSLGSTGFGETQHF. Here the CDR3 DNA reads TGTGCTAGCAGCTTGGGATCCACGGGCTTCGGAGAGACCCAGCACTTC.